The source of this TCR beta chain is a study of regulatory T cells in long-lasting Graves disease. Time point here: newly diagnosed GD, antithyroid drugs for less than 3 months. TCR sequences were obtained from RNA taken from PBMCs. Turning to this clonotype: Its ends do not fully match the called genes, so a read error is possible.

Combining iRepertoire HTBI primers with Arm-PCR of CDR3 regions, the authors built TCR beta libraries. TCRdb itself ran the multiplex PCR reads through MiXCR, one entry per CDR3 protein. The table lists about 320,000 distinct CDR3 sequences, roughly 18% of them singletons. The clonotype originates from a female donor with Graves disease. Sequenced material: peripheral blood mononuclear cells (PBMCs), taken at new diagnosis, from a patient treated with antithyroid drugs.

CDR3 nucleotide sequence: TGCGGTGCTAGAGAAGTGAAGCGGGTTGCAGATACGCAGTATTTT. This encodes CGAREVKRVADTQYF. J is TRBJ2-3 and V is TRBV20-1, with D tentatively TRBD2 (6 bases). The CDR3 extends over 15 amino acids. Looked up from germline, CDR1 is DFQATT and CDR2 is SNEGSKA (reference sequence).